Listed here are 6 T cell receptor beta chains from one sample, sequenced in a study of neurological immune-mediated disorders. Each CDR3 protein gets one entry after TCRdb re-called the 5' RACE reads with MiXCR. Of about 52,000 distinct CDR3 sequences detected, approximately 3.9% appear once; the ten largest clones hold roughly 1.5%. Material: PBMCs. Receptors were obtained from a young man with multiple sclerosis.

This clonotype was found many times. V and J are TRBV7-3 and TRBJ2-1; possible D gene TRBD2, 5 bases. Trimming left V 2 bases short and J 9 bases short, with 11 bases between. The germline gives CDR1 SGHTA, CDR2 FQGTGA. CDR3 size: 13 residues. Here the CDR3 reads CASSLDRESEQFF. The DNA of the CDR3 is TGTGCCAGCAGCTTAGATCGGGAAAGTGAGCAGTTCTTC.

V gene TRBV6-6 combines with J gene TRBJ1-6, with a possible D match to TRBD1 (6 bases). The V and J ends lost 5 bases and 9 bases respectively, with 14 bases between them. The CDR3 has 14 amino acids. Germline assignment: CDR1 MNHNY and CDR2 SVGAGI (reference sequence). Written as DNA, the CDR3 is TGTGCCAGCAGTGCAGGGGAAAGATTTTCACCCCTCCACTTT. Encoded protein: CASSAGERFSPLHF.

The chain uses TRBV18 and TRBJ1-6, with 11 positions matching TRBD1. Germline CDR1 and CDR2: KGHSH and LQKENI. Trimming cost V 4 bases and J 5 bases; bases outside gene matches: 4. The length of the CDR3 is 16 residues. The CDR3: CASSQDRGRNNSPLHF. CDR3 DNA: TGTGCCAGCTCACAGGACAGGGGGCGAAATAATTCACCCCTCCACTTT. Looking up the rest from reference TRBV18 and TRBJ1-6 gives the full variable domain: NAGVMQNPRHLVRRRGQEARLRCSPMKGHSHVYWYRQLPEEGLKFMVYLQKENIIDESGMPKERFSAEFPKEGPSILRIQQVVRGDSAAYFCASSQDRGRNNSPLHFGNGTRLTVT.

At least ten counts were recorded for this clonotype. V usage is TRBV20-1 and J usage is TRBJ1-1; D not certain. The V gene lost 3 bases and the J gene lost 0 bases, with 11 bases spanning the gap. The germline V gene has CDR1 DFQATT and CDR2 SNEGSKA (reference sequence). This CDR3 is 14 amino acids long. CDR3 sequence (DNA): TGCAGTGCTAGTCGGTCGTCGGTGAACACTGAAGCTTTCTTT. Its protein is CSASRSSVNTEAFF.

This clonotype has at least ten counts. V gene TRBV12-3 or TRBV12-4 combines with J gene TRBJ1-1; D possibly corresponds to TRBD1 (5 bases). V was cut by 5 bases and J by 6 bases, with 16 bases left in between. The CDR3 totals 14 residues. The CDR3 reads CASSDLGRWAEAFF. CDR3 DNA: TGTGCCAGCAGTGACTTGGGGCGATGGGCTGAAGCTTTCTTT.

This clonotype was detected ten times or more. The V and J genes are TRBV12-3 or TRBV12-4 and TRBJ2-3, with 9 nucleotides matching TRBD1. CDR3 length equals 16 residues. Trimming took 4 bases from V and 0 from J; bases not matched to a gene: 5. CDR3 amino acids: CASSSRQGGSTDTQYF. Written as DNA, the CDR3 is TGTGCCAGCAGTTCAAGACAGGGGGGGAGCACAGATACGCAGTATTTT.